This T cell receptor (beta chain) derives from a study of post-analysis software for immune sequencing data. General study findings and limits: Roughly 5 TRBV segments, including TRBV5-6, TRBV5-1 and TRBV20-1, were more frequent in patients than controls. By F measure, samples from a shared preparation batch strongly co-clustered.

For this clonotype: Its matching antigen is unknown. At one of its ends the junction is not consistent with the germline gene, which may arise from a read error.

TCR beta cDNA libraries had unique molecular identifiers. TCRdb analysed the PCR reads with MiXCR anew, one entry per CDR3 protein. Seen here are 450,000 to 650,000 distinct CDR3 sequences, 40% to 50% observed once, and the top ten hold roughly 1.7%. Per the germline V gene, CDR1 is SGHNT and CDR2 is YENEEA. The CDR3 has 15 amino acids. Sequencing was carried out using blood. The sequence derives from a girl between 5 and 17 years old with multiple sclerosis. The chain has TRBV11-3 and TRBJ2-3; weak D call: TRBD2 (5 bases). CDR3 in DNA: TGTGCCAGAAGCTTAGAGGCTAGCCGGACAGATACGCAGTATTTT. It encodes CARSLEASRTDTQYF.